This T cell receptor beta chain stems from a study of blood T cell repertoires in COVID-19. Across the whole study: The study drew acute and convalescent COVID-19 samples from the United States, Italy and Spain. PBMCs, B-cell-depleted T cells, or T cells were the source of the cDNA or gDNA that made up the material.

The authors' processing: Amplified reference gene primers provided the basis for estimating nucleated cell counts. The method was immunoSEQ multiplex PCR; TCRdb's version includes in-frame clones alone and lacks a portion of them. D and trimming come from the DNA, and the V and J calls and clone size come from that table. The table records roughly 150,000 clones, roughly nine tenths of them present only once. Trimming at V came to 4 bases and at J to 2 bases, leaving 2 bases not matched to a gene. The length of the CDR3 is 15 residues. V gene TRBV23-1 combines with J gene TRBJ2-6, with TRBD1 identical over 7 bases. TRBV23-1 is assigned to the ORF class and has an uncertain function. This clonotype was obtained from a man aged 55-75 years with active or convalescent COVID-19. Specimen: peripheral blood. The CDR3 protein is CASSRQGAGANVLTF. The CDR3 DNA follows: TGCGCCAGCAGTCGGCAGGGGGCTGGGGCCAACGTCCTGACTTTC.